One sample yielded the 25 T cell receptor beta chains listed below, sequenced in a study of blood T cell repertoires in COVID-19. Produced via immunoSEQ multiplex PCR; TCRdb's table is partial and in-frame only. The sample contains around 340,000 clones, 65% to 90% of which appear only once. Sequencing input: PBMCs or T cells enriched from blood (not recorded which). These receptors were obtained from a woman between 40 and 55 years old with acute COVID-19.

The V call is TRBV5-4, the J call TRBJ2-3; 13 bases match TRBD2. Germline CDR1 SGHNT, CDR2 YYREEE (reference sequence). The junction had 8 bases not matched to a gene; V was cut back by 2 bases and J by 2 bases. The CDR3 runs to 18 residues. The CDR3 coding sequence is TGTGCCAGCAGCTTTGAACTAGCGGGGGGGGGCTTCACAGATACGCAGTATTTT. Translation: CASSFELAGGGFTDTQYF.

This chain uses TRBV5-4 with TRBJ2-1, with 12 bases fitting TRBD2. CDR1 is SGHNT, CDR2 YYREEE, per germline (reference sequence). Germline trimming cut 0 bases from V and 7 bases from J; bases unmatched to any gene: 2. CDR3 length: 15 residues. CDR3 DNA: TGTGCCAGCAGCTTGGAGACTAGCGGGAGTAATGAGCAGTTCTTC. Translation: CASSLETSGSNEQFF.

The CDR3 loop reads CASSGVPNEKLFF. The DNA of the CDR3 is TGTGCCAGCAGCGGAGTCCCTAATGAAAAACTGTTTTTT. This chain links TRBV13 with TRBJ1-4; D unclear. Trimming took off 5 bases at V and 3 bases at J, with 7 bases between the two ends. Germline CDR1 reads PRHDT; CDR2 reads FYEKMQ (reference sequence). This CDR3 has 13 residues.

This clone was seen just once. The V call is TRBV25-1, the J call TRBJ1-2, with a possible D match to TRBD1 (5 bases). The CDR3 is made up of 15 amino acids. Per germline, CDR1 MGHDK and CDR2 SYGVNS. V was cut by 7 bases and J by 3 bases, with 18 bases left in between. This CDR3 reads CASTGHRTDDYGYTF. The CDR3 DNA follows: TGTGCCAGCACCGGACATAGGACGGATGACTATGGCTACACCTTC.

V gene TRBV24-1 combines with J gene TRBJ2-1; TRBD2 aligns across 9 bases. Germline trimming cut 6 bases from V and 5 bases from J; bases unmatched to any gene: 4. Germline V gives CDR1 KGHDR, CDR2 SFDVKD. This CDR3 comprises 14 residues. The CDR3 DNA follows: TGTGCCACCAGTATAAGCGGGGGGAACAATGAGCAGTTCTTC. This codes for CATSISGGNNEQFF.

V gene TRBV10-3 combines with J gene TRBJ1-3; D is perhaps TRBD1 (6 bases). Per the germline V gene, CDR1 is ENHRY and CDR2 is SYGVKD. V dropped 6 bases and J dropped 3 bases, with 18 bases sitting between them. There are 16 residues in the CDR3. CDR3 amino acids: CAIRTGLYSIGNTIYF. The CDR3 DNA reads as TGTGCCATCAGGACAGGCCTCTACTCCATTGGAAACACCATATATTTT.

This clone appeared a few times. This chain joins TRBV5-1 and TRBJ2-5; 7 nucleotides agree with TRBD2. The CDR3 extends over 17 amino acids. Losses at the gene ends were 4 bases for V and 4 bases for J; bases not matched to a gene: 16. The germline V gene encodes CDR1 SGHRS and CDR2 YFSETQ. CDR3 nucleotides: TGCGCCAGCAGCCGGCTAGCGGTGGGGGAACCTGGAGAGACCCAGTACTTC. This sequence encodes CASSRLAVGEPGETQYF.

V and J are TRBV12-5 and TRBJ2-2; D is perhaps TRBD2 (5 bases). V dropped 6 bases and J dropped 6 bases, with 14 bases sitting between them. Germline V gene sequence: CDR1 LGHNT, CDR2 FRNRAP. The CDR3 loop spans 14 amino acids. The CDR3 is CASGRQEVAGELFF. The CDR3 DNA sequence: TGTGCTAGTGGCCGTCAGGAGGTTGCCGGGGAGCTGTTTTTT.

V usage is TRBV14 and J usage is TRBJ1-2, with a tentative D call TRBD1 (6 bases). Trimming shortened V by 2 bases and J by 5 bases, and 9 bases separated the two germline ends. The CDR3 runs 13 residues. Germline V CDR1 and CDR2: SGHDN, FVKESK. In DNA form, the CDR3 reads TGTGCCAGCAGCCAAAGGGACAAATATGGCTACACCTTC. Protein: CASSQRDKYGYTF.

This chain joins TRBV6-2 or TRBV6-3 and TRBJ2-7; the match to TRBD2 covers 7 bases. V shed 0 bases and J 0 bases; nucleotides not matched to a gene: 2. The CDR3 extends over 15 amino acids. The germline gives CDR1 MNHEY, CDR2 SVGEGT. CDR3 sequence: CASSYSGGSSYEQYF. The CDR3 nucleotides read TGTGCCAGCAGTTACTCGGGGGGGTCCTCCTACGAGCAGTACTTC.

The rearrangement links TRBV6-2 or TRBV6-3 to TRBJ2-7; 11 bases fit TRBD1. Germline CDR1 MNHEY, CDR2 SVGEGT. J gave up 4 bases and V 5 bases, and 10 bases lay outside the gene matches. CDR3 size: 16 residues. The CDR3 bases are TGTGCCAGCAGTCCACACCGGGACAGGGGGGCTTACGAGCAGTACTTC. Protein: CASSPHRDRGAYEQYF.

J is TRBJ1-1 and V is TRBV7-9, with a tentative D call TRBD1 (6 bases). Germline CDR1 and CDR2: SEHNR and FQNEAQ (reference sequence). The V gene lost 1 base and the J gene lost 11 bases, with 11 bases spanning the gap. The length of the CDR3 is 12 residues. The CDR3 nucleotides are TGTGCCAGCAGCTTAGACTCAGGGGACGCTTTCTTT. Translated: CASSLDSGDAFF.

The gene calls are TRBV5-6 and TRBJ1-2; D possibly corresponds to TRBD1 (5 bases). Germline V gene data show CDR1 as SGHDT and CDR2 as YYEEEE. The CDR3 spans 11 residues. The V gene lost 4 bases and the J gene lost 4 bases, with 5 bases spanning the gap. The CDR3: CASSTGYGYTF. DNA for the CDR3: TGTGCCAGCAGCACAGGCTATGGCTACACCTTC.

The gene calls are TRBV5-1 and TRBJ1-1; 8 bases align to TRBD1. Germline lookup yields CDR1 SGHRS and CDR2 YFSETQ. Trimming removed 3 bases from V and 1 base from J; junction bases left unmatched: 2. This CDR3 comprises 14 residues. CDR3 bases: TGCGCCAGCAGCTATGGGACAGGGAACACTGAAGCTTTCTTT. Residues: CASSYGTGNTEAFF.

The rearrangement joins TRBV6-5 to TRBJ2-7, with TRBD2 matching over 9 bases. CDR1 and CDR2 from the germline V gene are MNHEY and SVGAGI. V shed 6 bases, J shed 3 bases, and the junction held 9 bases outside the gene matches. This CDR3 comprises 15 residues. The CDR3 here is CASRVAGETNYEQYF. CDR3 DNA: TGTGCCAGCAGGGTAGCGGGAGAAACTAACTACGAGCAGTACTTC.

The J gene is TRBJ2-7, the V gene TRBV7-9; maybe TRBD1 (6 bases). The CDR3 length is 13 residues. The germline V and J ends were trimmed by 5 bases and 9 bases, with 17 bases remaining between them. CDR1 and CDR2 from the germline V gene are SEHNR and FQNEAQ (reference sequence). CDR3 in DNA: TGTGCCAGCAGCCCAAGGACAGCCCTCGGGCAGTACTTC. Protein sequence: CASSPRTALGQYF.

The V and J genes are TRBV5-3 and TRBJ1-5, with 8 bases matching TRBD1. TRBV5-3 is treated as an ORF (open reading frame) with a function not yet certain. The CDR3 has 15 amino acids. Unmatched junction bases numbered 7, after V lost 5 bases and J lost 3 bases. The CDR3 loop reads CARRLRTGSNQPQHF. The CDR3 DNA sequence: TGTGCCAGAAGACTCAGGACAGGGTCCAATCAGCCCCAGCATTTT.

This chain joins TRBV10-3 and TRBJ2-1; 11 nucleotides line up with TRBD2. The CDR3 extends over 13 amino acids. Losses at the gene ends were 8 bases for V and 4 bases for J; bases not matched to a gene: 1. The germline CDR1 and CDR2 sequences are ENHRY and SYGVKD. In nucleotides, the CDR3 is TGTGCCATCGGGACTAGCGGATACAATGAGCAGTTCTTC. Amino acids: CAIGTSGYNEQFF.

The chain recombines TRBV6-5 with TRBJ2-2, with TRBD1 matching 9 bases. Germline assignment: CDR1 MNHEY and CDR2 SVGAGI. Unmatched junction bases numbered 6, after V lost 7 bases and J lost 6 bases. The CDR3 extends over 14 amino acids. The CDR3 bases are TGTGCCAGCACCCAGACAGGGGGTGCCGGGGAGCTGTTTTTT. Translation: CASTQTGGAGELFF.

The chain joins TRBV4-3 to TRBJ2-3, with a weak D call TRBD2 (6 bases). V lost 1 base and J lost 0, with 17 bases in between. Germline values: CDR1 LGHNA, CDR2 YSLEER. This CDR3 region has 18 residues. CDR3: CASSQGEEIRASTDTQYF. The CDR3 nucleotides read TGCGCCAGCAGCCAAGGGGAGGAGATTAGGGCCAGCACAGATACGCAGTATTTT.

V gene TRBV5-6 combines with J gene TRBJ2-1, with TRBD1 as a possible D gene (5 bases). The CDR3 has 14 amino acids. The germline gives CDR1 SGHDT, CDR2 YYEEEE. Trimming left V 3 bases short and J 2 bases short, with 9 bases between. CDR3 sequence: CASSWGPAYNEQFF. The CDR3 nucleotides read TGTGCCAGCAGCTGGGGCCCTGCCTACAATGAGCAGTTCTTC.

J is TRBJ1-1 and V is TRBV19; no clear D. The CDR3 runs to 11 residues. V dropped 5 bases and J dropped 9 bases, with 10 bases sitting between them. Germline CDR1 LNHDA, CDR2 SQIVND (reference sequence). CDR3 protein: CASSFLLQAFF. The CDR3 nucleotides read TGTGCCAGTAGTTTTCTGCTACAAGCTTTCTTT.

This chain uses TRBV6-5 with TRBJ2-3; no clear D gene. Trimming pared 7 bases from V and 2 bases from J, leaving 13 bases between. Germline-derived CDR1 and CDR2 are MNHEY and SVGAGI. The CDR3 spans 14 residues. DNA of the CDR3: TGTGCCAGCACCTCGGTCGCGGCCACAGATACGCAGTATTTT. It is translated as CASTSVAATDTQYF.

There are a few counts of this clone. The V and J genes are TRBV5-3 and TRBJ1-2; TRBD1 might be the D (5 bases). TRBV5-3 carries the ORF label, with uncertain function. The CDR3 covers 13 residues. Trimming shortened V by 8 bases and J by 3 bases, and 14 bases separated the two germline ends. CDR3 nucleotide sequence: TGTGCCAGGTCGAAACGGGGGGACTATGGCTACACCTTC. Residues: CARSKRGDYGYTF.

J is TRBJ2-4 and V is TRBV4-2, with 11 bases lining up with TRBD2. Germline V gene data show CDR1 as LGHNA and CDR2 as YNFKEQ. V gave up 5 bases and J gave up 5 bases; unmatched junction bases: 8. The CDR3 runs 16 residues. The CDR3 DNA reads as TGTGCCAGCAGCGGAAGACTAGCGGGAATAGAAAACATTCAGTACTTC. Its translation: CASSGRLAGIENIQYF.